This TCR beta chain is drawn from a study of OX40 agonist ivuxolimab in advanced cancers. Background on the study: Subjects had a mean age of roughly 60 years, with a range of roughly 20 to 79; around 84% were male. Three partial responders included one hepatocellular carcinoma patient and two cutaneous melanoma patients.

Libraries were prepared by immunoSEQ multiplex PCR; TCRdb keeps only in-frame clonotypes and omits some of them. The repertoire holds tens of thousands of clones, with around 85% as singletons. This specimen consisted of CD4+ or CD8+ T cells sorted from blood, obtained in a trial of the OX40 agonist ivuxolimab. This clonotype was obtained from an adult with an advanced solid tumor such as melanoma, head and neck, liver or kidney cancer.

The CDR3 sequence is CASSRRRDRVYEQYF. DNA of the CDR3: TGTGCCAGTAGTCGACGCCGGGACAGGGTATACGAGCAGTACTTC. The V and J genes are TRBV19 and TRBJ2-7; 9 bases align to TRBD1. CDR1 is LNHDA and CDR2 is SQIVND in the germline V gene (reference sequence). CDR3 size: 15 residues. The V segment lost 5 bases and the J segment 4 bases; nucleotides outside the gene matches: 9.